The 10 T cell receptor beta chains below were found in one sample sequenced in a study of blood T cell repertoires in COVID-19. Repertoires were generated with immunoSEQ multiplex PCR, while TCRdb's copy carries only in-frame clones and drops some. The table shows about 210,000 clones, with roughly 89% occurring only once. Sequenced: PBMCs or T cells enriched from blood (not recorded which). These receptors all stem from a woman in her 30s who had been exposed to COVID-19.

A single count supports this clone. The chain recombines TRBV5-1 with TRBJ1-3; maybe TRBD1 (5 bases). CDR3 length equals 17 residues. The germline gives CDR1 SGHRS, CDR2 YFSETQ. V was trimmed by 1 base and J by 1 base, leaving 15 bases between them. CDR3 region: CASSLSGLLGSGNTIYF. The DNA for the CDR3 is TGCGCCAGCAGCTTGTCGGGACTCCTCGGATCTGGAAACACCATATATTTT.

CDR3 protein: CASSPGRNEQFF. The CDR3, as DNA: TGTGCCAGCTCACCGGGCCGCAATGAGCAGTTCTTC. V gene TRBV18 combines with J gene TRBJ2-1; D is uncertain. The CDR3 consists of 12 residues. Germline CDR1 and CDR2: KGHSH and LQKENI. V shed 3 bases and J shed 6 bases, with 6 bases lying between them.

The chain has TRBV5-1 and TRBJ2-1; 15 bases are shared with TRBD2. CDR3 size: 17 residues. Germline-derived CDR1 and CDR2 are SGHRS and YFSETQ. The J segment lost 8 bases and the V segment lost 0 bases, leaving 6 bases of the junction unmatched. CDR3 sequence (DNA): TGCGCCAGCAGCTTGGCGGGGACTAGCGGGGGGTATCATGAGCAGTTCTTC. Its translation: CASSLAGTSGGYHEQFF.

This chain links TRBV7-9 with TRBJ1-6; the match to TRBD1 covers 9 bases. The CDR3 totals 16 residues. Looked up from germline, CDR1 is SEHNR and CDR2 is FQNEAQ (reference sequence). Trimming cost V 1 base and J 6 bases; bases outside gene matches: 4. The DNA for the CDR3 is TGTGCCAGCAGCTTAGGCCTGGACAGGGGTAATTCACCCCTCCACTTT. Its translation is CASSLGLDRGNSPLHF. Full variable domain (missing parts from reference TRBV7-9 and TRBJ1-6): DTGVSQNPRHKITKRGQNVTFRCDPISEHNRLYWYRQTLGQGPEFLTYFQNEAQLEKSRLLSDRFSAERPKGSFSTLEIQRTEQGDSAMYLCASSLGLDRGNSPLHFGNGTRLTVT.

CDR3 sequence reads: CASSLLEAKNIQYF. CDR3 DNA: TGTGCCAGCAGCTTACTAGAGGCCAAAAACATTCAGTACTTC. This chain joins TRBV5-4 and TRBJ2-4; D is perhaps TRBD2 (5 bases). Germline assignment: CDR1 SGHNT and CDR2 YYREEE (reference sequence). Between the trimmed V and J ends, which lost 2 bases and 1 base, there was a span of 7 bases. This CDR3 comprises 14 residues.

The chain employs TRBV11-2 and TRBJ2-5, with 8 bases lining up with TRBD1. From germline, CDR1 is SGHAT and CDR2 FQNNGV. Unmatched junction bases numbered 6, after V lost 5 bases and J lost 4 bases. This CDR3 contains 14 residues. The chain's CDR3 is CASSPGQGRETQYF. The DNA for the CDR3 is TGTGCCAGCAGCCCCGGACAGGGCCGAGAGACCCAGTACTTC.

The chain employs TRBV14 and TRBJ1-4; tentatively, D is TRBD1 (5 bases). Trimming cost V 2 bases and J 2 bases, with 12 bases left between them. This CDR3 has 16 amino acids. Germline-derived CDR1 and CDR2 are SGHDN and FVKESK. The CDR3 spells CASSQPRGATNEKLFF. As DNA, the CDR3 is TGTGCCAGCAGCCAACCAAGGGGTGCCACTAATGAAAAACTGTTTTTT.

The table lists this clone with a count of one. The chain has TRBV19 and TRBJ1-1; 10 nucleotides match TRBD1. The germline V gene has CDR1 LNHDA and CDR2 SQIVND (reference sequence). The CDR3 runs 16 residues. V dropped 3 bases and J dropped 1; count of bases not matched to a gene: 5. The CDR3 protein is CASSMGQGRANTEAFF. As DNA, the CDR3 is TGTGCCAGTAGTATGGGACAGGGGAGGGCGAACACTGAAGCTTTCTTT.

A few counts support this clone. The rearrangement joins TRBV3-1 (or the pseudogene TRBV3-2) to TRBJ1-2; 9 nucleotides agree with TRBD1. Germline values: CDR1 LGHDT, CDR2 YNNKEL (reference sequence). With 1 base clipped from V and 7 bases from J, the junction kept 4 bases outside the gene matches. This CDR3 contains 14 residues. The CDR3 nucleotides are TGTGCCAGCAGCCAAGCACAGGGGGCGCTTGGCTACACCTTC. This encodes CASSQAQGALGYTF.

The chain carries TRBV6-5 and TRBJ2-7; D might be TRBD1 (6 bases). V was clipped by 6 bases and J by 3 bases, with 15 bases between them. This CDR3 comprises 14 residues. Per germline, CDR1 MNHEY and CDR2 SVGAGI. Here the CDR3 reads CASRQGAEIYEQYF. The DNA for the CDR3 is TGTGCCAGCAGACAGGGAGCCGAGATCTACGAGCAGTACTTC.